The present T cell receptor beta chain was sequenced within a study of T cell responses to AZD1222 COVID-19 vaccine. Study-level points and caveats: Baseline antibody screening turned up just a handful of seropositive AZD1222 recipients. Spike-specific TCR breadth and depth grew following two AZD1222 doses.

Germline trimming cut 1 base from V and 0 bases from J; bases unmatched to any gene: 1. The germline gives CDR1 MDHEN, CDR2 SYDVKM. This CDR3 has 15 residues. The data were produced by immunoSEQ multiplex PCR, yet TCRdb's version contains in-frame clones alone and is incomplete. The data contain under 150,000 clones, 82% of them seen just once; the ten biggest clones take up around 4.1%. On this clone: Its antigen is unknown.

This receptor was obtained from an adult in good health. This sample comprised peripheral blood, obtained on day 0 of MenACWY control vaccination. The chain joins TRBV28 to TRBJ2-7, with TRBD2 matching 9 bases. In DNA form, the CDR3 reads TGTGCCAGCAGTTTATTTAGCGGGGGCTCCTACGAGCAGTACGTC. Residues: CASSLFSGGSYEQYV.